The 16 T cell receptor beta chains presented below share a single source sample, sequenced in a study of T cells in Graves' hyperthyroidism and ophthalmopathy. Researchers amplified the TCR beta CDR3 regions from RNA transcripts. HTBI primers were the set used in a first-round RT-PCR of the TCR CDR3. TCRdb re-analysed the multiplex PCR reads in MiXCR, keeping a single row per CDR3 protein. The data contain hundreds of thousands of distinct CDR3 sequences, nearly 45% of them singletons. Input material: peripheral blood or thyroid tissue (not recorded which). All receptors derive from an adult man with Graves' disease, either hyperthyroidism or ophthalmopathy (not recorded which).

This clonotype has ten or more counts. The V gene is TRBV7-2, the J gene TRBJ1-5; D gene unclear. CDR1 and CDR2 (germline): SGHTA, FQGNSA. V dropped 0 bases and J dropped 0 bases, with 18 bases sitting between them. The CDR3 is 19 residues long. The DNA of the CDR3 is TGTGCCAGCAGCTTAGCAGCGATCCCGGGATCATATAGCAATCAGCCCCAGCATTTT. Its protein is CASSLAAIPGSYSNQPQHF.

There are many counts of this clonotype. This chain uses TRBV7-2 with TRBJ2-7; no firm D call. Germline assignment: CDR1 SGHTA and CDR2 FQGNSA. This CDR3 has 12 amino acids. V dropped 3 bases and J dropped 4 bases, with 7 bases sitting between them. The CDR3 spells CASSFGAYEQYF. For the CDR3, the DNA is TGTGCCAGCAGCTTCGGTGCGTACGAGCAGTACTTC.

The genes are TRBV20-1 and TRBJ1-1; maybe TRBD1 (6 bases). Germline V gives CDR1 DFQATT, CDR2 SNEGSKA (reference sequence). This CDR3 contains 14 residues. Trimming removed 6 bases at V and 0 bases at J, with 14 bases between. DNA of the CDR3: TGCAGTGCCTACCCGGGACAAATGAACACTGAAGCTTTCTTT. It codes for CSAYPGQMNTEAFF.

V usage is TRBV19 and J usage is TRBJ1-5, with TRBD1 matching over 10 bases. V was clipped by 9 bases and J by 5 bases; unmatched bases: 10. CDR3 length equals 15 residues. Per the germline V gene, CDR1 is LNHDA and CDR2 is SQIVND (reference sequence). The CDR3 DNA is TGTGCCAGCAGCCGGGGGGACAGGGGTGATCAGCCCCAGCATTTT. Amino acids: CASSRGDRGDQPQHF.

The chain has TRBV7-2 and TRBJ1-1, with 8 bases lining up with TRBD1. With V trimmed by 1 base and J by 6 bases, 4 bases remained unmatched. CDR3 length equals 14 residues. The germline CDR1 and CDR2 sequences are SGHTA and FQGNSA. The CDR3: CASSLVQGAAEAFF. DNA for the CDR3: TGTGCCAGCAGCTTAGTTCAGGGGGCGGCTGAAGCTTTCTTT.

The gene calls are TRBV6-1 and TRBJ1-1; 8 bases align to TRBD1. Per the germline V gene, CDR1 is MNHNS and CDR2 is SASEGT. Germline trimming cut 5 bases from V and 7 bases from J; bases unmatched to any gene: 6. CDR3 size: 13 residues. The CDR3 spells CASSQQGEGEAFF. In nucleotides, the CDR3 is TGTGCCAGCAGTCAACAGGGGGAAGGTGAAGCTTTCTTT.

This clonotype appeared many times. The CDR3, as DNA: TGTGCCAGTAGACAGGGGTACCGCTACGAGCAGTACTTC. This translates into CASRQGYRYEQYF. The chain uses TRBV7-3 and TRBJ2-7, with TRBD1 matching over 8 bases. The CDR3 runs to 13 residues. Trimming at V came to 9 bases and at J to 3 bases, leaving 7 bases not matched to a gene. Germline V gene lookup returns CDR1 SGHTA and CDR2 FQGTGA. Complete variable domain (other parts from reference TRBV7-3 and TRBJ2-7): GAGVSQTPSNKVTEKGKYVELRCDPISGHTALYWYRQSLGQGPEFLIYFQGTGAADDSGLPNDRFFAVRPEGSVSTLKIQRTERGDSAVYLCASRQGYRYEQYFGPGTRLTVT.

CDR3 nucleotides: TGCAGCGTTGAAGATCGGGGGGGTCAGGGGGCAGATACGCAGTATTTT. Translated, it gives CSVEDRGGQGADTQYF. The J gene is TRBJ2-3, the V gene TRBV29-1; tentative D call: TRBD2 (8 bases). Germline V gene sequence: CDR1 SQVTM, CDR2 ANQGSEA. The V end was cut by 0 bases, the J end by 4 bases, with 17 bases between. The CDR3 is made up of 16 amino acids.

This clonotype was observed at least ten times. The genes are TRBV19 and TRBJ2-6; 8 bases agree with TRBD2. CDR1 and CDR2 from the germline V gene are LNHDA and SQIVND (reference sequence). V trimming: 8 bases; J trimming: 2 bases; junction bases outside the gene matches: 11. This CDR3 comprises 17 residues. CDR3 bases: TGTGCCAGTCGCTCGCTACTAGCGGAACCTGGGGCCAACGTCCTGACTTTC. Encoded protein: CASRSLLAEPGANVLTF.

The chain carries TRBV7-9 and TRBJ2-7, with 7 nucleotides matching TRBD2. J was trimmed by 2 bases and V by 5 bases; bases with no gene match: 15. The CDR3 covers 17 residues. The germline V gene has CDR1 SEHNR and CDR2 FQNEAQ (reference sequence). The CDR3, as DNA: TGTGCCAGCAGCCTCCCCGGACTAGTAGGGAGGGCCTACGAGCAGTACTTC. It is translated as CASSLPGLVGRAYEQYF.

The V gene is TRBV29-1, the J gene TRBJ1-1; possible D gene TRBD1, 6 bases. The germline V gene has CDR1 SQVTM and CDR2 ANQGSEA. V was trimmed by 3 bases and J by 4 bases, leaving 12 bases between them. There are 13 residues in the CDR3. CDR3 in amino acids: CSVDRGAGTEAFF. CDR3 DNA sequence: TGCAGCGTTGATCGGGGGGCCGGCACTGAAGCTTTCTTT.

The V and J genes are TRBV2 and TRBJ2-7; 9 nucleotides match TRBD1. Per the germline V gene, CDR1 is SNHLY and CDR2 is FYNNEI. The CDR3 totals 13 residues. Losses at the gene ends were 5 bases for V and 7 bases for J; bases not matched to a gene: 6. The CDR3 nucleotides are TGTGCCAGCAGTAAACAGACAGGGGGAGAGCAGTACTTC. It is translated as CASSKQTGGEQYF.

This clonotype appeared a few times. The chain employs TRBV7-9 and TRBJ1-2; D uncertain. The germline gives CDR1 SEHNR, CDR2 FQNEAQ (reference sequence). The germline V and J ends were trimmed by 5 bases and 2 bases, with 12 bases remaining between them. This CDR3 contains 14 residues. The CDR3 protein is CASSVGEGNYGYTF. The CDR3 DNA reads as TGTGCCAGCAGCGTTGGCGAGGGAAACTATGGCTACACCTTC. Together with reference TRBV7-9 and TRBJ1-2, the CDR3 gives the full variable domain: DTGVSQNPRHKITKRGQNVTFRCDPISEHNRLYWYRQTLGQGPEFLTYFQNEAQLEKSRLLSDRFSAERPKGSFSTLEIQRTEQGDSAMYLCASSVGEGNYGYTFGSGTRLTVV.

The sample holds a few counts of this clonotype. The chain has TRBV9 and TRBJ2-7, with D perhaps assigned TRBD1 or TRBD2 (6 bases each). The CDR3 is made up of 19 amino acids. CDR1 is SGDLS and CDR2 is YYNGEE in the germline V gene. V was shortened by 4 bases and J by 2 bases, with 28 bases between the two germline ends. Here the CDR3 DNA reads TGTGCCAGCAGCCAAGTGTCGGGTAGCGAGGGGGGATGGGCCTACGAGCAGTACTTC. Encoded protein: CASSQVSGSEGGWAYEQYF.

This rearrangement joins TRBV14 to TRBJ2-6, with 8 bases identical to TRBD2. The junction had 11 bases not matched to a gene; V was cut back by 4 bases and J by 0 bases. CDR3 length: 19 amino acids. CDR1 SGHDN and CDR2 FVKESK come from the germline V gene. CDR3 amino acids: CASSRSSGGSRSGANVLTF. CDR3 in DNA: TGTGCCAGCAGCCGGTCAAGCGGGGGCAGCCGCTCTGGGGCCAACGTCCTGACTTTC.

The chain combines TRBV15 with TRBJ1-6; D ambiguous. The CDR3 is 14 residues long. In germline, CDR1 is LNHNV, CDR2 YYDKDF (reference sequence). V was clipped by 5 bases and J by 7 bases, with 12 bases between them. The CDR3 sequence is CATSLSSRNSPLHF. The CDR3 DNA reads TGTGCCACCAGCCTTAGCTCCCGGAATTCACCCCTCCACTTT.